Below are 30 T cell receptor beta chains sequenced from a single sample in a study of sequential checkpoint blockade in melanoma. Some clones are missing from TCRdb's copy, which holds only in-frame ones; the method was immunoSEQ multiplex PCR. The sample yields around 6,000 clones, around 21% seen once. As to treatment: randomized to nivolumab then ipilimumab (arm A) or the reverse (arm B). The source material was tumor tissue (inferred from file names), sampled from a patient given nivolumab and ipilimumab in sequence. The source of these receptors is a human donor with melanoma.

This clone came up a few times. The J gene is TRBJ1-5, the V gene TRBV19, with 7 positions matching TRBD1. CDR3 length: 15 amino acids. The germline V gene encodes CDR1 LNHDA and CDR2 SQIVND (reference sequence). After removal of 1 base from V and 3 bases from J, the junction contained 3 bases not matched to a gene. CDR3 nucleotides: TGTGCCAGTAGTATAGCCAGGGGGTACAATCAGCCCCAGCATTTT. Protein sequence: CASSIARGYNQPQHF.

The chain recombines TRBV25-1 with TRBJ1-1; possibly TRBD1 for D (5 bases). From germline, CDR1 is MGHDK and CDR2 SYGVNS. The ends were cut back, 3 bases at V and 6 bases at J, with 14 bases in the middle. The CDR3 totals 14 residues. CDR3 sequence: CASSELTGVAEAFF. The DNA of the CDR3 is TGTGCCAGCAGTGAGCTCACAGGTGTCGCTGAAGCTTTCTTT.

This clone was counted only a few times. In nucleotides, the CDR3 is TGCGCCAGCAGCCTGCATGGGCCAATCGGCACCTATAATTCACCCCTCCACTTT. Translation: CASSLHGPIGTYNSPLHF. The chain carries TRBV23-1 and TRBJ1-6; D unclear. TRBV23-1 is given ORF status, its function remaining uncertain. V was clipped by 6 bases and J by 2 bases, with 20 bases between them. The CDR3 runs to 18 residues.

The CDR3 nucleotides read TGCGCCAGCAGCTTTGGTAACCTCTACGAGCAGTACTTC. This translates into CASSFGNLYEQYF. V and J are TRBV23-1 and TRBJ2-7; D gene uncertain. TRBV23-1 is an open reading frame whose function is uncertain. V gave up 6 bases and J gave up 3 bases, with 12 bases separating them. The CDR3 has 13 residues.

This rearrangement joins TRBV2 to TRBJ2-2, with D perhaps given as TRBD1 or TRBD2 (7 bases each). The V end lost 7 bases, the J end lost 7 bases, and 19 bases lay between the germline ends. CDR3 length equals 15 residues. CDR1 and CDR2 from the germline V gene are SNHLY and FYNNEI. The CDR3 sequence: CASKGGGYFDGELFF. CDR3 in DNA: TGTGCCAGCAAGGGAGGGGGCTATTTTGACGGGGAGCTGTTTTTT.

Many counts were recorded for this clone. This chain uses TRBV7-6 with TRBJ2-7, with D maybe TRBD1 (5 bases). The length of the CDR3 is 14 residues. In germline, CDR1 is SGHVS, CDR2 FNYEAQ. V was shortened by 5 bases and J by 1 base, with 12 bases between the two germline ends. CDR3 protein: CASSHAPGSYEQYF. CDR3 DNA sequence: TGTGCCAGCAGCCACGCCCCAGGGTCCTACGAGCAGTACTTC.

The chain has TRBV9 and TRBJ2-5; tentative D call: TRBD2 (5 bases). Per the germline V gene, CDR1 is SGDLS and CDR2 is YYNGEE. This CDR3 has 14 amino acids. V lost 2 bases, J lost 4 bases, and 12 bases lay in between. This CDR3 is CASSVGITGETQYF. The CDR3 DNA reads TGTGCCAGCAGCGTCGGGATTACCGGAGAGACCCAGTACTTC.

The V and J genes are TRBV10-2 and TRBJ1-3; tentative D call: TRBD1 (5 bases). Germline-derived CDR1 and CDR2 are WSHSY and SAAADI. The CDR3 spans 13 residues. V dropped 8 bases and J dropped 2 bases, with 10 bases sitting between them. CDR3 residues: CASPGAPGNTIYF. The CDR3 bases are TGCGCCAGCCCCGGGGCCCCTGGAAACACCATATATTTT.

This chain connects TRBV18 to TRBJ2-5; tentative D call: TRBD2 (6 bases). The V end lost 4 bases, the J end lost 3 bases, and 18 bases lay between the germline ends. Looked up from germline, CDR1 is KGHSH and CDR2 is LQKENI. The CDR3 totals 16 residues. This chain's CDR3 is CASSLKGVIAEETQYF. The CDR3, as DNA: TGTGCCAGCTCACTGAAAGGAGTGATAGCGGAAGAGACCCAGTACTTC.

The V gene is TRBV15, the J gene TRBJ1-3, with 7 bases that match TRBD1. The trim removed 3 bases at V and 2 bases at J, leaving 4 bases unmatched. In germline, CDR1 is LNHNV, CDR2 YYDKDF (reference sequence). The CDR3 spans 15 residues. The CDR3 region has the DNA TGTGCCACCAGCAGTGACAGGGATCCTGGAAACACCATATATTTT. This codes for CATSSDRDPGNTIYF.

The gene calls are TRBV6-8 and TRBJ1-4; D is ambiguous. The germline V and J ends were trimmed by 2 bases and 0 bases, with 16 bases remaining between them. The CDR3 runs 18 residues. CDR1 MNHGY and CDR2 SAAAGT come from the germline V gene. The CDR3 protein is CASSYSGSTGATNEKLFF. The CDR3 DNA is TGTGCCAGCAGTTACAGCGGATCGACCGGCGCAACTAATGAAAAACTGTTTTTT.

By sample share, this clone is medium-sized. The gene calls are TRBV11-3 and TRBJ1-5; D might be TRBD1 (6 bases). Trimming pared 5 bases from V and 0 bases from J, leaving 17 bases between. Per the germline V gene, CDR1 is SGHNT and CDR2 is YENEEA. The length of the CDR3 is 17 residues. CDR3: CASSGTTGSYSNQPQHF. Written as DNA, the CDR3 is TGTGCCAGCAGCGGCACGACAGGAAGTTATAGCAATCAGCCCCAGCATTTT.

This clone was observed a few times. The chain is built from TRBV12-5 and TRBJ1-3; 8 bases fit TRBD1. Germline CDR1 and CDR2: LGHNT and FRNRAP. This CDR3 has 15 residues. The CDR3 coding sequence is TGTGCCAGCGCCCTACAGGGGGGAACTGGAAACACCATATATTTT. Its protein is CASALQGGTGNTIYF.

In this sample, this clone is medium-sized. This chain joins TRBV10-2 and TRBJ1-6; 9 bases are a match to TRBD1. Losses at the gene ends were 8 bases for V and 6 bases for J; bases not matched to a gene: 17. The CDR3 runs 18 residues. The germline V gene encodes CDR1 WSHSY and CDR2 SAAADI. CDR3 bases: TGCGCCAGCTGGTTTGATCAAAAACAGGGGGCGGGTAATTCACCCCTCCACTTT. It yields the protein CASWFDQKQGAGNSPLHF.

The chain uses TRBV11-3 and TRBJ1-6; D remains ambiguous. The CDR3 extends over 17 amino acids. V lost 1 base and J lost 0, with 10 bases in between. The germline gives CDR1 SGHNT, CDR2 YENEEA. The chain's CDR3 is CASSLVVASSYNSPLHF. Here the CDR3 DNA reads TGTGCCAGCAGCTTAGTGGTCGCGAGCTCCTATAATTCACCCCTCCACTTT.

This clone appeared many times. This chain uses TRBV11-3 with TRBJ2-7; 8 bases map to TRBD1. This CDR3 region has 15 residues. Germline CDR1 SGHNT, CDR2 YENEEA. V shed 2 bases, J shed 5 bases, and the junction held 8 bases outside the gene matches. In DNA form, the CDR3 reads TGTGCCAGCAGCTTAAGCGGACAGGGTAACCACGAGCAGTACTTC. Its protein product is CASSLSGQGNHEQYF.

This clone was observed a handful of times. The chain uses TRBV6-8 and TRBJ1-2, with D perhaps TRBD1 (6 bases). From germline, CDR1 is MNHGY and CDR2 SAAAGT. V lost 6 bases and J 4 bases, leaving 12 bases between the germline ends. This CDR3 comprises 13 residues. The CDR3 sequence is CASSLGQFYGYTF. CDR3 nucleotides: TGTGCCAGCAGCCTCGGACAGTTCTATGGCTACACCTTC.

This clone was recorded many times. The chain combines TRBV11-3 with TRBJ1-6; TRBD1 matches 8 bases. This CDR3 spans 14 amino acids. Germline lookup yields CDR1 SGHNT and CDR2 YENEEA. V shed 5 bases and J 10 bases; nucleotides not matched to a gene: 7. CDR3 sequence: CASSLNRGSSPLHF. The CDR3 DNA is TGTGCCAGCAGCCTAAACAGGGGGAGCTCACCCCTCCACTTT.

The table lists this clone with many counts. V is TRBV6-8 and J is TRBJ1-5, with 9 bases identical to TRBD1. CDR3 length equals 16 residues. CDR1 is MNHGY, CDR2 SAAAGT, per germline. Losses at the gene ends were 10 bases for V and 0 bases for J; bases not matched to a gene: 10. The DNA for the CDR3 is TGTGCCAACAGGGACAGGGAAGGAGGTAGCAATCAGCCCCAGCATTTT. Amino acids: CANRDREGGSNQPQHF.

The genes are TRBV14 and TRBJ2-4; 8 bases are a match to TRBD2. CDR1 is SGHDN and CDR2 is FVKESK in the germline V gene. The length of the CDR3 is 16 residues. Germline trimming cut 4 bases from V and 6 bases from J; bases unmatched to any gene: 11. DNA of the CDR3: TGTGCCAGCAGCCTAAGCGGGGGAAGGGATGGAAACATTCAGTACTTC. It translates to CASSLSGGRDGNIQYF.

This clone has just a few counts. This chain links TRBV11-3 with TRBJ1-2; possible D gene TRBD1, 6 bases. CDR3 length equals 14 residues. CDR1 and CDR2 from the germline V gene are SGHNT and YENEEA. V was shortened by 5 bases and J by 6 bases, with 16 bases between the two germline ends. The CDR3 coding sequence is TGTGCCAGCAGCACCGCCGGGACAACCGATGGCTACACCTTC. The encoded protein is CASSTAGTTDGYTF.

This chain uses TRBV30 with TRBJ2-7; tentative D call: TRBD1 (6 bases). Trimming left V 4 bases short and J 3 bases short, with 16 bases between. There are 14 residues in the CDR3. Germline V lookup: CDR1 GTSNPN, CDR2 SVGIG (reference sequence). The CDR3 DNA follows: TGTGCCTGGAACAGGGCCCCTGATGGCTACGAGCAGTACTTC. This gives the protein CAWNRAPDGYEQYF.

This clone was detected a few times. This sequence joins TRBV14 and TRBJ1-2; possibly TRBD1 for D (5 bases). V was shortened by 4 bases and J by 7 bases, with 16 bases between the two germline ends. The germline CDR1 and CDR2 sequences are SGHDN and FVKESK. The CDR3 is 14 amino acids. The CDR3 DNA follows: TGTGCCAGCAGCCCGCTCTCGCAGGGAGCTGGCTACACCTTC. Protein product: CASSPLSQGAGYTF.

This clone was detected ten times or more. Written as DNA, the CDR3 is TGTGCCAGCAGCACCGGGACAGAAAATGAAAAACTGTTTTTT. Translated: CASSTGTENEKLFF. V and J are TRBV11-3 and TRBJ1-4, with 7 bases lining up with TRBD1. The CDR3 length is 14 residues. With V trimmed by 5 bases and J by 5 bases, 5 bases remained unmatched. Germline V gene lookup returns CDR1 SGHNT and CDR2 YENEEA.

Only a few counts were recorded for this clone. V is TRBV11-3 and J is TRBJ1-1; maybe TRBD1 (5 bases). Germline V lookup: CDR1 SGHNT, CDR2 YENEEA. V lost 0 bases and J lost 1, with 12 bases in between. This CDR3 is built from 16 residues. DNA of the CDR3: TGTGCCAGCAGCTTAGACGTTGGGGGGTGGAACACTGAAGCTTTCTTT. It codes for CASSLDVGGWNTEAFF. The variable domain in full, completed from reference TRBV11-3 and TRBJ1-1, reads EAGVVQSPRYKIIEKKQPVAFWCNPISGHNTLYWYLQNLGQGPELLIRYENEEAVDDSQLPKDRFSAERLKGVDSTLKIQPAELGDSAVYLCASSLDVGGWNTEAFFGQGTRLTVV.

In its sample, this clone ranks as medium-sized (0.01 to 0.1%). CDR3 amino acids: CASSIGGTGWETQYF. The CDR3 nucleotides read TGTGCCAGTAGTATAGGTGGGACAGGGTGGGAGACCCAGTACTTC. The chain carries TRBV19 and TRBJ2-5; 9 bases map to TRBD1. V gave up 1 base and J gave up 5 bases; unmatched junction bases: 5. Germline CDR1 and CDR2: LNHDA and SQIVND (reference sequence). The CDR3 spans 15 residues.

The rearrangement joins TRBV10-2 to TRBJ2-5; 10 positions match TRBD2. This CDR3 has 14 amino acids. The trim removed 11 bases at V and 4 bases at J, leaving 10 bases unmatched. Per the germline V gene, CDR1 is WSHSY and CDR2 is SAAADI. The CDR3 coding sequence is TGCGCCGGAGCGGGGGGGCCCGAATTAGAGACCCAGTACTTC. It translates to CAGAGGPELETQYF.

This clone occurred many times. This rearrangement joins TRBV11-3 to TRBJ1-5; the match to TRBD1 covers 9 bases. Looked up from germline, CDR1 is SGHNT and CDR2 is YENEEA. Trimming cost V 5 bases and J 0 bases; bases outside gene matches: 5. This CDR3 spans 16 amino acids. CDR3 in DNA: TGTGCCAGCAGCATTGGACAGGGGACTAGCAATCAGCCCCAGCATTTT. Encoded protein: CASSIGQGTSNQPQHF.

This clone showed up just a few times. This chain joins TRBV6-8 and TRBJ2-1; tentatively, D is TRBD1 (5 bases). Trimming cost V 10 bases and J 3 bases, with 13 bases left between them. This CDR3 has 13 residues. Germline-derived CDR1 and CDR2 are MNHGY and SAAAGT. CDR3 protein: CAITPDSYNEQFF. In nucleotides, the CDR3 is TGTGCCATCACCCCTGACAGCTACAATGAGCAGTTCTTC.

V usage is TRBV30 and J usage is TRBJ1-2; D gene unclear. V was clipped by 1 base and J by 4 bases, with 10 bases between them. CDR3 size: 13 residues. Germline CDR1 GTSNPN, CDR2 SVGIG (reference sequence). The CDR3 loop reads CAWSGSGGYGYTF. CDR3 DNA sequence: TGTGCCTGGAGTGGCTCAGGCGGCTATGGCTACACCTTC.